This T cell receptor beta chain was sequenced during a study of T cell changes during pregnancy in multiple sclerosis. The method was immunoSEQ multiplex PCR; TCRdb's version includes in-frame clones alone and lacks a portion of them. This sample has about 110,000 clones, with 91% found just once. This clone was counted once. V gave up 7 bases and J gave up 7 bases; unmatched junction bases: 16. In germline, CDR1 is SQVTM, CDR2 ANQGSEA. The CDR3 totals 15 residues. The gene calls are TRBV29-1 and TRBJ2-1; 7 bases match TRBD2. The material sequenced was peripheral blood, taken before pregnancy. The TCR originated in a female donor with multiple sclerosis, enrolled in a pregnancy study. In DNA, the CDR3 is TGCAGCGCGAACGGGGGAGGGCAGTCTTATAATGAGCAGTTCTTC. It yields the protein CSANGGGQSYNEQFF.